This T cell receptor beta chain was found in a study of cytomegalovirus exposure and HLA in healthy donors. Unmatched junction bases numbered 6, after V lost 5 bases and J lost 4 bases. The germline V gene has CDR1 MNHEY and CDR2 SMNVEV (reference sequence). The CDR3 is 14 amino acids. As for this clone: Its antigen is currently unknown.

Primers included in the PCR were 60 Vbeta and 13 Jbeta primers. TCRdb's table, derived via immunoSEQ multiplex PCR, lists solely in-frame clones and lacks some. The data show more than 90,000 clones, over 60% seen once. The study's findings and limits: CMV serostatus was the sole immune exposure information available.

This rearrangement joins TRBV27 to TRBJ1-1, with 8 bases identical to TRBD1. Sequencing was performed on PBMCs. This receptor was obtained from a young man in good health and CMV-seropositive. CDR3 protein: CASSPRQGSTEAFF. CDR3 DNA sequence: TGTGCCAGCAGTCCCCGACAGGGGAGCACTGAAGCTTTCTTT.